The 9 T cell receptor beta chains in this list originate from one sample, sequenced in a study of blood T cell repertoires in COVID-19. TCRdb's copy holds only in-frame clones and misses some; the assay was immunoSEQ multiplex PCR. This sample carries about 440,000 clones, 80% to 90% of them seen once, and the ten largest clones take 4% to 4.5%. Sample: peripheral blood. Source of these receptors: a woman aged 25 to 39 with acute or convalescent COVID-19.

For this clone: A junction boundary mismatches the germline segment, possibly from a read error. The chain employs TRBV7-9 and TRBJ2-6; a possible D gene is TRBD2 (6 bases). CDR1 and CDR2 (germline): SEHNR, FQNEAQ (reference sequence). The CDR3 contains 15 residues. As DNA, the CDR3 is TGTGCCAGCAGTTTAGGGGAGGCTGGGGCCAACGTCCTGACTTTC. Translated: CASSLGEAGANVLTF.

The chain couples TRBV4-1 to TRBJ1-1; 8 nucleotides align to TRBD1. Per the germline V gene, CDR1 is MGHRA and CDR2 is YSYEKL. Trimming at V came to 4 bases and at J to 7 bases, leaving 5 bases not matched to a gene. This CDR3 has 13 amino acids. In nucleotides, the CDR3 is TGCGCCAGCAGCCCCCAGACAGGGGATGAAGCTTTCTTT. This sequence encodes CASSPQTGDEAFF.

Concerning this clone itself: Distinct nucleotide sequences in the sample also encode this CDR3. CDR3 in amino acids: CASSDSSYNEQFF. In nucleotides, the CDR3 is TGTGCCAGCAGTGATTCTTCCTACAATGAGCAGTTCTTC. The chain employs TRBV2 and TRBJ2-1; no reliable D call. The CDR3 is 13 residues long. The V and J ends lost 3 bases and 1 base respectively, with 4 bases between them. Germline V gives CDR1 SNHLY, CDR2 FYNNEI.

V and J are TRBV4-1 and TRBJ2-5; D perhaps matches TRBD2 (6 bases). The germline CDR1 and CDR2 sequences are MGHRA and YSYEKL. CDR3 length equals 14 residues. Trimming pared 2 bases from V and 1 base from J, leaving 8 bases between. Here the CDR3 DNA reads TGCGCCAGCAGCCAAAGGGGAGGCCAAGAGACCCAGTACTTC. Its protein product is CASSQRGGQETQYF.

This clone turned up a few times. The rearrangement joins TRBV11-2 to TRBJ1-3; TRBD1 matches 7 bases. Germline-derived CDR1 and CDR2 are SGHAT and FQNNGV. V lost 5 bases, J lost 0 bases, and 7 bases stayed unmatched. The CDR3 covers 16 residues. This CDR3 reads CASSPGQLGSGNTIYF. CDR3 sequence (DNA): TGTGCCAGCAGCCCGGGACAGTTAGGCTCTGGAAACACCATATATTTT. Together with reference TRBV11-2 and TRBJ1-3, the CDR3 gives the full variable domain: EAGVAQSPRYKIIEKRQSVAFWCNPISGHATLYWYQQILGQGPKLLIQFQNNGVVDDSQLPKDRFSAERLKGVDSTLKIQPAKLEDSAVYLCASSPGQLGSGNTIYFGEGSWLTVV.

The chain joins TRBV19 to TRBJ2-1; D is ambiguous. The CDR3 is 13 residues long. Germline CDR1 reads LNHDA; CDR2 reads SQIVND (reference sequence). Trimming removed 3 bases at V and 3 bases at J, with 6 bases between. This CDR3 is CASSIPGYNEQFF. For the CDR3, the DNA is TGTGCCAGTAGTATTCCAGGCTACAATGAGCAGTTCTTC.

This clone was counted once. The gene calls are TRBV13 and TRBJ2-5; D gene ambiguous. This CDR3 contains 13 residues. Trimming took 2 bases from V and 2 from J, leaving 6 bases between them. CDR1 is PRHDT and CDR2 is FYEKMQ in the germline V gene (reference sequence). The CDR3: CASSLRSQETQYF. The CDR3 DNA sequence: TGTGCCAGCAGCTTAAGGAGTCAAGAGACCCAGTACTTC.

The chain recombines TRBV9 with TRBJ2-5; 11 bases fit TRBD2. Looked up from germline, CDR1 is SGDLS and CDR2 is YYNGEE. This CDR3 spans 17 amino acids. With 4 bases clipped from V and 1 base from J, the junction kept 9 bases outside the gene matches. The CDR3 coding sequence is TGTGCCAGCAGCACAGAGGTCCTAGCGGGGGGCCAAGAGACCCAGTACTTC. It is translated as CASSTEVLAGGQETQYF.

In DNA, the CDR3 is TGTGCCAGCAGCCCAGCCCACGCGAACACCGGGGAGCTGTTTTTT. Translated: CASSPAHANTGELFF. The chain is built from TRBV6-2 or TRBV6-3 and TRBJ2-2, with D unclear. The CDR3 is 15 residues long. The germline gives CDR1 MNHEY, CDR2 SVGEGT. Trimming cost V 6 bases and J 0 bases, with 11 bases left between them.